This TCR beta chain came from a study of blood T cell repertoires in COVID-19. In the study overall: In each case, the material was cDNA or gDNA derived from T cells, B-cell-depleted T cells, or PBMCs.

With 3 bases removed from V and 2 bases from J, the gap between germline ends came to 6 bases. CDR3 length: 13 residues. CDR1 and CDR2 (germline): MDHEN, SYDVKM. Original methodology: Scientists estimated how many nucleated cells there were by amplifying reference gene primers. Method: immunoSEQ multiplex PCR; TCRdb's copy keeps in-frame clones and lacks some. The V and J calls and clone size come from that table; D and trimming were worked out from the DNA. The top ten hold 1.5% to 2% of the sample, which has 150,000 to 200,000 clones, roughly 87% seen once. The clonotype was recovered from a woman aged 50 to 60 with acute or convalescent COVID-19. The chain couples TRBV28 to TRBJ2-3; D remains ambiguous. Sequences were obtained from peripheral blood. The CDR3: CASSFPFTDTQYF. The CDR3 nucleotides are TGTGCCAGCAGTTTCCCGTTCACAGATACGCAGTATTTT. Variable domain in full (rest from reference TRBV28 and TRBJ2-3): DVKVTQSSRYLVKRTGEKVFLECVQDMDHENMFWYRQDPGLGLRLIYFSYDVKMKEKGDIPEGYSVSREKKERFSLILESASTNQTSMYLCASSFPFTDTQYFGPGTRLTVL.